A single sample gave rise to the 28 T cell receptor beta chains below, sequenced in a study of cytomegalovirus exposure and HLA in healthy donors. Primers included in the PCR were 60 Vbeta and 13 Jbeta primers. Repertoires were generated with immunoSEQ multiplex PCR, while TCRdb's copy carries only in-frame clones and drops some. The sample lists about 180,000 clones; 75% to 90% were seen once. The sequenced sample was PBMCs. The origin of the receptors is a girl under 18 in good health and CMV-seropositive.

V and J are TRBV5-4 and TRBJ2-7; 10 bases align to TRBD1. J gave up 5 bases and V 7 bases, and 9 bases lay outside the gene matches. Germline V gene lookup returns CDR1 SGHNT and CDR2 YYREEE (reference sequence). There are 14 residues in the CDR3. In DNA, the CDR3 is TGTGCCAGCGCTTGGGGACAGGGGTTTGACGAGCAGTACTTC. Protein product: CASAWGQGFDEQYF.

This clone was detected only a few times. J is TRBJ1-4 and V is TRBV2; possible D gene TRBD1, 6 bases. The germline V gene has CDR1 SNHLY and CDR2 FYNNEI. CDR3 size: 14 residues. Trimming took off 5 bases at V and 8 bases at J, with 15 bases between the two ends. The CDR3 region is CASSKQGRWEKLFF. In DNA, the CDR3 is TGTGCCAGCAGTAAACAGGGTAGATGGGAAAAACTGTTTTTT.

V usage is TRBV4-1 and J usage is TRBJ2-7, with D uncertain. CDR3 length: 15 amino acids. CDR1 and CDR2 from the germline V gene are MGHRA and YSYEKL. Trimming left V 7 bases short and J 0 bases short, with 16 bases between. This CDR3 reads CASTHPVPSSYEQYF. The CDR3 bases are TGCGCCAGCACCCACCCCGTGCCGAGCTCCTACGAGCAGTACTTC.

The V call is TRBV5-6, the J call TRBJ2-2; 8 bases match TRBD2. The germline V gene encodes CDR1 SGHDT and CDR2 YYEEEE. Trimming cost V 1 base and J 1 base; bases outside gene matches: 6. The CDR3 loop spans 17 amino acids. CDR3 DNA: TGTGCCAGCAGCTTGTTCGAACTAGCGGAGAACACCGGGGAGCTGTTTTTT. This gives the protein CASSLFELAENTGELFF.

This clone has just one count. The chain carries TRBV5-1 and TRBJ2-4; TRBD1 aligns across 7 bases. The germline V gene encodes CDR1 SGHRS and CDR2 YFSETQ. The ends lost 4 bases at V and 3 bases at J; junction bases unmatched: 4. The CDR3 contains 14 residues. Here the CDR3 DNA reads TGCGCCAGCAGCCCCCGGGACAGCAAAAACATTCAGTACTTC. The encoded protein is CASSPRDSKNIQYF.

The V call is TRBV27, the J call TRBJ1-4; D may be TRBD1 (5 bases). Trimming took off 6 bases at V and 4 bases at J, with 15 bases between the two ends. Germline CDR1 MNHEY, CDR2 SMNVEV (reference sequence). There are 15 residues in the CDR3. CDR3: CASSPTRVLNEKLFF. DNA of the CDR3: TGTGCCAGCAGCCCCACCAGGGTCCTTAATGAAAAACTGTTTTTT. Supplemented by reference TRBV27 and TRBJ1-4, the full variable domain reads EAQVTQNPRYLITVTGKKLTVTCSQNMNHEYMSWYRQDPGLGLRQIYYSMNVEVTDKGDVPEGYKVSRKEKRNFPLILESPSPNQTSLYFCASSPTRVLNEKLFFGSGTQLSVL.

This chain uses TRBV9 with TRBJ1-2; TRBD1 might be the D (6 bases). The CDR3 is made up of 14 amino acids. The ends were cut back, 0 bases at V and 6 bases at J, with 12 bases in the middle. CDR1 and CDR2 (germline): SGDLS, YYNGEE. DNA for the CDR3: TGTGCCAGCAGCGTAGAACAGGGTTACAATGGCTACACCTTC. Amino acids: CASSVEQGYNGYTF.

DNA of the CDR3: TGCGCCAGCAGCCAAAGCCCACCCCTATCGGTAATAGCGGGAGGGCCGTCCAAGACCCAGTACTTC. This codes for CASSQSPPLSVIAGGPSKTQYF. The genes are TRBV4-1 and TRBJ2-5; TRBD2 matches at 11 bases. Germline lookup yields CDR1 MGHRA and CDR2 YSYEKL. This CDR3 region has 22 residues. The trim removed 2 bases at V and 6 bases at J, leaving 26 bases unmatched.

This clone was observed once. This specimen includes other DNA sequences encoding the same CDR3. This chain connects TRBV6-6 to TRBJ1-1; the D is unclear. Germline assignment: CDR1 MNHNY and CDR2 SVGAGI (reference sequence). V shed 8 bases and J shed 4 bases, with 11 bases lying between them. CDR3 size: 12 residues. The CDR3 sequence is CASHGGGTEAFF. CDR3 nucleotides: TGTGCCAGCCATGGAGGCGGCACTGAAGCTTTCTTT.

The rearrangement joins TRBV15 to TRBJ2-2, with no clear D. The V end was cut by 1 base, the J end by 8 bases, with 5 bases between. Germline V gene lookup returns CDR1 LNHNV and CDR2 YYDKDF (reference sequence). The CDR3 totals 12 residues. The CDR3 spells CATSRGRGELFF. The CDR3 nucleotides are TGTGCCACCAGCAGAGGGCGGGGGGAGCTGTTTTTT.

This clone was recorded only once. The V gene is TRBV6-4, the J gene TRBJ2-1; 9 nucleotides agree with TRBD2. In germline, CDR1 is MRHNA, CDR2 SNTAGT. V gave up 4 bases and J gave up 2 bases; unmatched junction bases: 3. CDR3 size: 15 residues. The CDR3 here is CASSASGEPYNEQFF. The CDR3 DNA sequence: TGTGCCAGCAGTGCTAGCGGGGAACCCTACAATGAGCAGTTCTTC.

V usage is TRBV5-1 and J usage is TRBJ1-1; D gene uncertain. Per the germline V gene, CDR1 is SGHRS and CDR2 is YFSETQ. V lost 4 bases and J 1 base, leaving 11 bases between the germline ends. CDR3 length: 14 residues. This chain's CDR3 is CASSPAGWNTEAFF. In DNA, the CDR3 is TGCGCCAGCAGCCCCGCAGGCTGGAACACTGAAGCTTTCTTT.

This chain joins TRBV30 and TRBJ1-4, with 7 bases identical to TRBD1. Germline V gene lookup returns CDR1 GTSNPN and CDR2 SVGIG (reference sequence). This CDR3 has 12 amino acids. Trimming removed 3 bases from V and 12 bases from J; junction bases left unmatched: 7. The CDR3 nucleotides are TGTGCCTGGAGCGCTGGACAGGCGGAACTGTTTTTT. Protein product: CAWSAGQAELFF.

The chain joins TRBV10-3 to TRBJ1-1; no definite D call. V lost 10 bases and J lost 4, with 16 bases in between. The CDR3 runs 13 residues. CDR1 is ENHRY, CDR2 SYGVKD, per germline. The CDR3 spells CATKPEGGTEAFF. CDR3 coding DNA: TGTGCCACAAAGCCCGAAGGCGGCACTGAAGCTTTCTTT.

The chain joins TRBV30 to TRBJ2-7; 8 bases map to TRBD2. V shed 3 bases, J shed 1 base, and the junction held 14 bases outside the gene matches. Germline V gene lookup returns CDR1 GTSNPN and CDR2 SVGIG (reference sequence). The CDR3 is 17 amino acids. The chain's CDR3 is CAWRSAGQRGPSYEQYF. The CDR3 DNA sequence: TGTGCCTGGAGATCGGCAGGCCAGCGGGGGCCTTCCTACGAGCAGTACTTC.

The table lists this clone with a count of one. V and J are TRBV7-2 and TRBJ1-1; a possible D gene is TRBD1 (6 bases). The CDR3 contains 14 residues. With 4 bases removed from V and 7 bases from J, the gap between germline ends came to 16 bases. The germline CDR1 and CDR2 sequences are SGHTA and FQGNSA. As DNA, the CDR3 is TGTGCCAGCAGCTACACAGGGAACCCCCTTGAAGCTTTCTTT. Translated: CASSYTGNPLEAFF.

This clone occurred once. J is TRBJ2-6 and V is TRBV7-3, with a weak D call TRBD2 (5 bases). This CDR3 has 16 residues. The germline V gene encodes CDR1 SGHTA and CDR2 FQGTGA. V dropped 0 bases and J dropped 0 bases, with 6 bases sitting between them. CDR3 coding DNA: TGTGCCAGCAGCTTAACACGGGACTCTGGGGCCAACGTCCTGACTTTC. It encodes CASSLTRDSGANVLTF.

The V call is TRBV7-2, the J call TRBJ2-1, with 8 bases fitting TRBD2. The CDR3 loop spans 15 amino acids. V shed 3 bases, J shed 6 bases, and the junction held 7 bases outside the gene matches. Germline CDR1 and CDR2: SGHTA and FQGNSA. The CDR3 is CASSFGTSSGNEQFF. In nucleotides, the CDR3 is TGTGCCAGCAGCTTCGGGACTAGTTCGGGCAATGAGCAGTTCTTC.

This rearrangement joins TRBV7-9 to TRBJ2-2; 8 positions agree with TRBD1. Germline assignment: CDR1 SEHNR and CDR2 FQNEAQ (reference sequence). J lost 1 base, V lost 3 bases, and 7 bases had no gene match. The CDR3 totals 17 residues. This chain's CDR3 is CASSFRTGTGNTGELFF. DNA of the CDR3: TGTGCCAGCAGCTTTAGAACCGGGACAGGGAACACCGGGGAGCTGTTTTTT.

The chain couples TRBV11-3 to TRBJ2-1; TRBD2 is a possible D gene (5 bases). The CDR3 is made up of 16 amino acids. Germline loops: CDR1 SGHNT, CDR2 YENEEA. Trimming removed 5 bases at V and 8 bases at J, with 22 bases between. Here the CDR3 DNA reads TGTGCCAGCAGCACCCCCGTGGGAGCTGGCGCCTATGAGCAGTTCTTC. Amino acid sequence: CASSTPVGAGAYEQFF. Filled out from reference TRBV11-3 and TRBJ2-1, the complete variable domain reads EAGVVQSPRYKIIEKKQPVAFWCNPISGHNTLYWYLQNLGQGPELLIRYENEEAVDDSQLPKDRFSAERLKGVDSTLKIQPAELGDSAVYLCASSTPVGAGAYEQFFGPGTRLTVL.

The CDR3: CASSVTGLNTGELFF. The CDR3 DNA follows: TGTGCCAGCAGCGTGACAGGACTGAACACCGGGGAGCTGTTTTTT. This chain links TRBV7-3 with TRBJ2-2; weak D call: TRBD1 (6 bases). Per germline, CDR1 SGHTA and CDR2 FQGTGA. The ends were cut back, 5 bases at V and 1 base at J, with 11 bases in the middle. The CDR3 totals 15 residues.

V gene TRBV7-8 combines with J gene TRBJ1-1, with D possibly TRBD1 on 5 matching bases. The germline V gene encodes CDR1 SGHVS and CDR2 FQNEAQ. Trimming cost V 2 bases and J 1 base, with 11 bases left between them. CDR3 size: 15 residues. The CDR3 is CASSLTGGRNTEAFF. CDR3 sequence (DNA): TGTGCCAGCAGCTTAACGGGGGGTAGGAACACTGAAGCTTTCTTT.

The J gene is TRBJ2-2, the V gene TRBV10-3; 13 nucleotides match TRBD2. The germline V gene encodes CDR1 ENHRY and CDR2 SYGVKD. Unmatched junction bases numbered 8, after V lost 0 bases and J lost 7 bases. This CDR3 is built from 18 residues. CDR3 sequence reads: CAISESIGLAGVVGELFF. The CDR3 DNA sequence: TGTGCCATCAGTGAGTCGATAGGACTAGCGGGAGTTGTCGGGGAGCTGTTTTTT.

J is TRBJ2-1 and V is TRBV10-3, with 9 nucleotides matching TRBD2. The CDR3 is made up of 16 amino acids. Germline CDR1 is ENHRY and CDR2 is SYGVKD. Trimming removed 10 bases from V and 4 bases from J; junction bases left unmatched: 14. The CDR3 region has the DNA TGTGCCACCATTCGCGGGATAGCGGGAGCTTACAATGAGCAGTTCTTC. Protein product: CATIRGIAGAYNEQFF.

The chain has TRBV4-1 and TRBJ2-1; 10 bases are shared with TRBD1. With 5 bases clipped from V and 6 bases from J, the junction kept 7 bases outside the gene matches. The CDR3 contains 15 residues. The germline gives CDR1 MGHRA, CDR2 YSYEKL. The CDR3 spells CASSYTGTGANEQFF. CDR3 DNA sequence: TGCGCCAGCAGCTATACCGGGACAGGGGCCAATGAGCAGTTCTTC.

This clone was seen only once. The V gene is TRBV27, the J gene TRBJ2-2; 8 bases match TRBD2. J was trimmed by 3 bases and V by 3 bases; bases with no gene match: 6. CDR3 length equals 16 residues. CDR1 and CDR2 from the germline V gene are MNHEY and SMNVEV (reference sequence). For the CDR3, the DNA is TGTGCCAGCAGTTTCCTCGGACTAGCTTACACCGGGGAGCTGTTTTTT. This gives the protein CASSFLGLAYTGELFF.

V and J are TRBV6-5 and TRBJ1-2; no reliable D call. V was pared by 5 bases and J by 7 bases, with 17 bases between. Germline V gene lookup returns CDR1 MNHEY and CDR2 SVGAGI. The CDR3 has 14 residues. CDR3 residues: CASSAGGSPFGYTF. The CDR3, as DNA: TGTGCCAGCAGTGCGGGAGGCAGCCCGTTTGGCTACACCTTC.

This clone is a singleton in its sample. The chain links TRBV4-3 to TRBJ2-1, with D maybe TRBD2 (7 bases). Trimming removed 2 bases at V and 2 bases at J, with 19 bases between. From germline, CDR1 is LGHNA and CDR2 YSLEER. The CDR3 contains 18 residues. CDR3 coding DNA: TGCGCCAGCAGCCAAAGCAGCGTGGGGGCGGGAGCCTACAATGAGCAGTTCTTC. It is translated as CASSQSSVGAGAYNEQFF.